Sequencing of this T cell receptor (beta chain) was carried out in a study of blood T cells in healthy people across ages. The study, taken as a whole, reports: Across the age range, TCR beta diversity per million T cells fell in a roughly linear way.

With 1 base removed from V and 2 bases from J, the gap between germline ends came to 12 bases. Germline CDR1 SGHRS, CDR2 YFSETQ. This CDR3 region has 15 residues. For the second PCR, which ran for about 6 to 11 cycles, a sample-barcoded 5' primer and a J-beta primer mix were used. TCRdb processed the 5' RACE reads anew with MiXCR; each CDR3 protein has one entry. The sample lists 1.5 million to 1.9 million distinct CDR3 sequences, around 40% occurring once. This clonotype was seen ten or more times. What it recognizes is unknown. Healthy Caucasian individuals from Russia aged 6 to 90 served as donors. Isolation per sample recovered at least 6 million PBMCs.

The receptor was isolated from a woman between 18 and 29 years old in good health. The J gene is TRBJ2-5, the V gene TRBV5-1; D tentatively fits TRBD1 or TRBD2 (6 bases each). Source material: blood. The CDR3: CASSLSGAPQETQYF. Here the CDR3 DNA reads TGCGCCAGCAGCTTGTCGGGGGCACCTCAAGAGACCCAGTACTTC.